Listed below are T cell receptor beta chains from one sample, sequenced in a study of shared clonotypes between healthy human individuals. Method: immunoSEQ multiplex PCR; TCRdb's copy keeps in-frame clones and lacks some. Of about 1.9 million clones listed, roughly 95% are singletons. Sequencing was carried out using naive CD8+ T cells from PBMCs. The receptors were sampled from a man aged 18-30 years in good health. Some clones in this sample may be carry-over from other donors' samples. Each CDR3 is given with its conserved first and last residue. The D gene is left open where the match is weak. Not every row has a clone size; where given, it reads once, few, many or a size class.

CDR3 DNA: TGTGCCAGCAGCTACGGGACAGGGGGTTACGAGCAGTACTTC
CDR3 protein: CASSYGTGGYEQYF
D gene: TRBD1
clone size: once
J gene: TRBJ2-7
V gene: TRBV5-6

CDR3 DNA: TGTGCCAGCAGCTCTATAGCGGGAGGGCTGGGTGAGCAGTTCTTC
CDR3 protein: CASSSIAGGLGEQFF
D gene: TRBD2
clone size: -
J gene: TRBJ2-1
V gene: TRBV11-2

CDR3 DNA: TGTGCCAGCAGTCCAATAGCGGGAAAGTTGGCAGATACGCAGTATTTT
CDR3 protein: CASSPIAGKLADTQYF
D gene: TRBD2
clone size: -
J gene: TRBJ2-3
V gene: TRBV27

CDR3 DNA: TGTGCCAGCAGACTGTTGGGCACAGATACGCAGTATTTT
CDR3 protein: CASRLLGTDTQYF
D gene: -
clone size: -
J gene: TRBJ2-3
V gene: TRBV28

CDR3 DNA: TGTGCCAGCAGGCCCGGACAGGGGGCGAGCTATGGCTACACCTTC
CDR3 protein: CASRPGQGASYGYTF
D gene: TRBD1
clone size: few
J gene: TRBJ1-2
V gene: TRBV6-5

CDR3 DNA: TGCGCCAGCAGTGAACCCCAGGATTGGGGCTACACCTTC
CDR3 protein: CASSEPQDWGYTF
D gene: -
clone size: -
J gene: TRBJ1-2
V gene: TRBV10-2

CDR3 DNA: TGCGCCAGCAGTCCATGGAAGACAGGGGGCCGGCCTGGCTACACCTTC
CDR3 protein: CASSPWKTGGRPGYTF
D gene: TRBD1
clone size: -
J gene: TRBJ1-2
V gene: TRBV5-1

CDR3 DNA: TGTGCCACCAGCAGAGATAGGGGAAATCCCTCCTACGAGCAGTACTTC
CDR3 protein: CATSRDRGNPSYEQYF
D gene: -
clone size: -
J gene: TRBJ2-7
V gene: TRBV15

CDR3 DNA: TGTGCCAGCAGCCCCGGGACTAGCGTCTCCTACGAGCAGTACTTC
CDR3 protein: CASSPGTSVSYEQYF
D gene: TRBD2
clone size: -
J gene: TRBJ2-7
V gene: TRBV7-6

CDR3 DNA: TGTGCCATTTCTTTAGGGGGTGAGCAGTTCTTC
CDR3 protein: CAISLGGEQFF
D gene: -
clone size: -
J gene: TRBJ2-1
V gene: TRBV27

CDR3 DNA: TGTGCCAGCAGTTTATTGGGCGCCACAGATACGCAGTATTTT
CDR3 protein: CASSLLGATDTQYF
D gene: -
clone size: -
J gene: TRBJ2-3
V gene: TRBV28

CDR3 DNA: TGTGCCACCAGCAGCAGGGGGAGCGAGACCCAGTACTTC
CDR3 protein: CATSSRGSETQYF
D gene: TRBD1
clone size: -
J gene: TRBJ2-5
V gene: TRBV15

CDR3 DNA: TGTGCCAGCAGCCAGCCGGGACAGGCTTCCTACGAGCAGTACTTC
CDR3 protein: CASSQPGQASYEQYF
D gene: TRBD1
clone size: -
J gene: TRBJ2-7
V gene: TRBV14

CDR3 DNA: TGCGCCAGCAGCCAAGATTGGCAGGGGGTAGATGGCTACACCTTC
CDR3 protein: CASSQDWQGVDGYTF
D gene: TRBD1
clone size: -
J gene: TRBJ1-2
V gene: TRBV4-3

CDR3 DNA: TGTGCCAGTAGTATAGATCAGCGTCAGCCCCAGCATTTT
CDR3 protein: CASSIDQRQPQHF
D gene: -
clone size: medium-sized
J gene: TRBJ1-5
V gene: TRBV19

CDR3 DNA: TGTGCCTGGCATACTAGCGGGATAGCGAATGAGCAGTTCTTC
CDR3 protein: CAWHTSGIANEQFF
D gene: TRBD2
clone size: -
J gene: TRBJ2-1
V gene: TRBV30

CDR3 DNA: TGTGCCAGCAGCTTGGCCCCTAGCACAGATACGCAGTATTTT
CDR3 protein: CASSLAPSTDTQYF
D gene: -
clone size: -
J gene: TRBJ2-3
V gene: TRBV7-9

CDR3 DNA: TGTGCCAGTAGTCAAAGTCTTCTAGGGTACGAGCAGTACTTC
CDR3 protein: CASSQSLLGYEQYF
D gene: -
clone size: once
J gene: TRBJ2-7
V gene: TRBV19

CDR3 DNA: TGTGCCAGCAGTTTCAGCGGGAGAGGTAATGAGCAGTTCTTC
CDR3 protein: CASSFSGRGNEQFF
D gene: TRBD2
clone size: once
J gene: TRBJ2-1
V gene: TRBV27

CDR3 DNA: TGTGCCAGCAGCCAATCGGGGGCCGGCACTGAAGCTTTCTTT
CDR3 protein: CASSQSGAGTEAFF
D gene: -
clone size: -
J gene: TRBJ1-1
V gene: TRBV16

CDR3 DNA: TGTGCCAGCAGCCAAACCTACCCTCCCTACGAGCAGTACTTC
CDR3 protein: CASSQTYPPYEQYF
D gene: -
clone size: -
J gene: TRBJ2-7
V gene: TRBV11-2

CDR3 DNA: TGTGCCAGCAGTTACTCGGAGGGAAGCGAGGGCTACACCTTC
CDR3 protein: CASSYSEGSEGYTF
D gene: -
clone size: -
J gene: TRBJ1-2
V gene: TRBV6-5

CDR3 DNA: TGTGCCAGCAGCTTAAAAGGGCATGCTTCGAACACTGAAGCTTTCTTT
CDR3 protein: CASSLKGHASNTEAFF
D gene: -
clone size: -
J gene: TRBJ1-1
V gene: TRBV11-2

CDR3 DNA: TGCGCCAGCAGCCGTACGACACGGACCTCCTACGAGCAGTACTTC
CDR3 protein: CASSRTTRTSYEQYF
D gene: -
clone size: -
J gene: TRBJ2-7
V gene: TRBV5-1

CDR3 DNA: TGTGCCAGCAGCATAAGGGACAACCCTCGGGGCTACACCTTC
CDR3 protein: CASSIRDNPRGYTF
D gene: -
clone size: -
J gene: TRBJ1-2
V gene: TRBV7-2

CDR3 DNA: TGTGCCAGCAGTTCCCAGGGGGCGGGTACTGAAGCTTTCTTT
CDR3 protein: CASSSQGAGTEAFF
D gene: TRBD1
clone size: -
J gene: TRBJ1-1
V gene: TRBV27

CDR3 DNA: TGTGCCAGCGAACCCTCAGGTAGCGGAGGGGCCTACGAGCAGTACTTC
CDR3 protein: CASEPSGSGGAYEQYF
D gene: -
clone size: -
J gene: TRBJ2-7
V gene: TRBV27

CDR3 DNA: TGTGCCAGCAGTTTATCCCAGGGATCACGGAGCTCACCCCTCCACTTT
CDR3 protein: CASSLSQGSRSSPLHF
D gene: -
clone size: -
J gene: TRBJ1-6
V gene: TRBV27